These 13 T cell receptor beta chains originate from one sample sequenced in a study of T cell responses to AZD1222 COVID-19 vaccine. Clones were read by immunoSEQ multiplex PCR, and TCRdb kept only the in-frame ones, dropping some. This table holds approximately 120,000 clones, about 88% found once. The source material was peripheral blood, sampled on day 0 of AZD1222 vaccination. The receptors stem from an adult in good health.

The V and J genes are TRBV4-3 and TRBJ2-2, with D possibly matching TRBD1 (5 bases). The CDR3 extends over 14 amino acids. V gave up 0 bases and J gave up 6 bases, with 8 bases separating them. Germline assignment: CDR1 LGHNA and CDR2 YSLEER. Here the CDR3 reads CASSQERGSGELFF. For the CDR3, the DNA is TGCGCCAGCAGCCAAGAAAGGGGCTCCGGGGAGCTGTTTTTT.

The J gene is TRBJ1-2, the V gene TRBV4-3; D might be TRBD1 (5 bases). V lost 0 bases to trimming and J lost 2 bases, with 10 bases between them. Germline V lookup: CDR1 LGHNA, CDR2 YSLEER. The CDR3 runs 15 residues. This CDR3 reads CASSQEEGANYGYTF. The CDR3 DNA follows: TGCGCCAGCAGCCAAGAGGAAGGGGCCAACTATGGCTACACCTTC.

V gene TRBV5-1 combines with J gene TRBJ2-3; unclear D gene. V was pared by 0 bases and J by 0 bases, with 5 bases between. From germline, CDR1 is SGHRS and CDR2 YFSETQ. The CDR3 is made up of 14 amino acids. The CDR3: CASSLESSTDTQYF. The CDR3 DNA reads TGCGCCAGCAGCTTGGAGTCTAGCACAGATACGCAGTATTTT.

This rearrangement joins TRBV19 to TRBJ1-1, with TRBD1 as a possible D gene (6 bases). Germline V gene sequence: CDR1 LNHDA, CDR2 SQIVND (reference sequence). Trimming took off 3 bases at V and 1 base at J, with 15 bases between the two ends. This CDR3 has 16 residues. The CDR3 reads CASSIRGALGNTEAFF. DNA of the CDR3: TGTGCCAGTAGTATCCGGGGGGCGTTGGGGAACACTGAAGCTTTCTTT.

This chain joins TRBV4-3 and TRBJ2-1; TRBD2 matches at 7 bases. The CDR3 runs to 15 residues. Per the germline V gene, CDR1 is LGHNA and CDR2 is YSLEER. J was trimmed by 4 bases and V by 1 base; bases with no gene match: 4. The CDR3 spells CASSQARGGYNEQFF. CDR3 nucleotides: TGCGCCAGCAGCCAAGCTCGCGGGGGTTACAATGAGCAGTTCTTC.

This clone has only a few counts. The chain recombines TRBV6-5 with TRBJ1-1, with D unresolved. Germline CDR1 MNHEY, CDR2 SVGAGI. This CDR3 has 14 residues. V was cut by 8 bases and J by 0 bases, with 13 bases left in between. The CDR3 loop is CASASSFLNTEAFF. DNA of the CDR3: TGTGCCAGCGCATCCTCTTTTCTGAACACTGAAGCTTTCTTT.

The chain carries TRBV6-5 and TRBJ1-1, with 9 bases fitting TRBD1. The germline V gene encodes CDR1 MNHEY and CDR2 SVGAGI. Trimming cost V 2 bases and J 2 bases; bases outside gene matches: 3. The CDR3 spans 15 residues. The CDR3: CASSYEGQGNTEAFF. Written as DNA, the CDR3 is TGTGCCAGCAGTTACGAGGGACAGGGAAACACTGAAGCTTTCTTT.

This chain connects TRBV9 to TRBJ1-6, with TRBD1 matching 9 bases. The CDR3 contains 18 residues. Germline V gene data show CDR1 as SGDLS and CDR2 as YYNGEE. V dropped 2 bases and J dropped 7; count of bases not matched to a gene: 13. In nucleotides, the CDR3 is TGTGCCAGCAGCGTTTCGGCAGGACAGGGGATGGACAATTCACCCCTCCACTTT. Translation gives CASSVSAGQGMDNSPLHF.

The V call is TRBV27, the J call TRBJ2-1, with D unresolved. Germline CDR1 and CDR2: MNHEY and SMNVEV (reference sequence). V was clipped by 5 bases and J by 0 bases, with 20 bases between them. CDR3 length: 18 amino acids. This CDR3 reads CASSPIGFGKGSYNEQFF. Written as DNA, the CDR3 is TGTGCCAGCAGTCCCATTGGATTTGGGAAAGGCTCCTACAATGAGCAGTTCTTC.

This chain connects TRBV3-1 (or the pseudogene TRBV3-2) to TRBJ2-1; 11 bases agree with TRBD2. Germline CDR1 is LGHDT and CDR2 is YNNKEL (reference sequence). The junction had 16 bases not matched to a gene; V was cut back by 1 base and J by 14 bases. This CDR3 is built from 17 residues. Here the CDR3 reads CASSQAYRTSGSWAKFF. DNA of the CDR3: TGTGCCAGCAGCCAAGCCTATAGGACTAGCGGGTCCTGGGCCAAGTTCTTC.

The V gene is TRBV3-1 (or the pseudogene TRBV3-2), the J gene TRBJ2-2; TRBD1 or TRBD2 may be the D gene (6 bases each). This CDR3 is 16 amino acids long. Germline-derived CDR1 and CDR2 are LGHDT and YNNKEL (reference sequence). V lost 4 bases and J lost 0, with 12 bases in between. The chain's CDR3 is CASSPHGGPNTGELFF. The CDR3 nucleotides are TGTGCCAGCAGCCCCCACGGGGGCCCGAACACCGGGGAGCTGTTTTTT.

J is TRBJ1-2 and V is TRBV20-1; no firm D call. Germline assignment: CDR1 DFQATT and CDR2 SNEGSKA (reference sequence). The CDR3 is 11 amino acids. With 3 bases removed from V and 4 bases from J, the gap between germline ends came to 6 bases. The CDR3, as DNA: TGCAGTGCTAGTAGGATCTATGGCTACACCTTC. Translated, it gives CSASRIYGYTF.

This clone was recorded once. The chain couples TRBV11-2 to TRBJ1-6; D possibly corresponds to TRBD1 (5 bases). The germline CDR1 and CDR2 sequences are SGHAT and FQNNGV. The CDR3 sequence is 16 residues long. V gave up 5 bases and J gave up 6 bases, with 17 bases separating them. The CDR3, as DNA: TGTGCCAGCAGCCTATCTTGGGGCTTAAGTAATTCACCCCTCCACTTT. Its translation is CASSLSWGLSNSPLHF. Together with reference TRBV11-2 and TRBJ1-6, the CDR3 gives the full variable domain: EAGVAQSPRYKIIEKRQSVAFWCNPISGHATLYWYQQILGQGPKLLIQFQNNGVVDDSQLPKDRFSAERLKGVDSTLKIQPAKLEDSAVYLCASSLSWGLSNSPLHFGNGTRLTVT.